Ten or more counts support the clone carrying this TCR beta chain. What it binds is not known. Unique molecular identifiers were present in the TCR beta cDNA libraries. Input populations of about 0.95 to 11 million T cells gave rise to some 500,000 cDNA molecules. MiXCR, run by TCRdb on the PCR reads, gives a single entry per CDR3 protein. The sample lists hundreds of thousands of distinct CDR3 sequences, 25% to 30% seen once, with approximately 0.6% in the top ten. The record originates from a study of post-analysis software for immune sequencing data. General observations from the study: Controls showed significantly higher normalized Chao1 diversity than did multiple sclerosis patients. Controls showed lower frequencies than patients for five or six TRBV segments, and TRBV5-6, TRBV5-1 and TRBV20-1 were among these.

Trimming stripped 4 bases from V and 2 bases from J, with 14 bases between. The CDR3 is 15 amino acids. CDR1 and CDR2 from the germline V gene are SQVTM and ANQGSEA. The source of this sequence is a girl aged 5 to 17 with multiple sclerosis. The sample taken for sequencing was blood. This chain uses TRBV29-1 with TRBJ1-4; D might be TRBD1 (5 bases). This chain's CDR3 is CSVAGIPGTNEKLFF. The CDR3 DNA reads TGCAGCGTTGCAGGGATCCCGGGGACTAATGAAAAACTGTTTTTT.